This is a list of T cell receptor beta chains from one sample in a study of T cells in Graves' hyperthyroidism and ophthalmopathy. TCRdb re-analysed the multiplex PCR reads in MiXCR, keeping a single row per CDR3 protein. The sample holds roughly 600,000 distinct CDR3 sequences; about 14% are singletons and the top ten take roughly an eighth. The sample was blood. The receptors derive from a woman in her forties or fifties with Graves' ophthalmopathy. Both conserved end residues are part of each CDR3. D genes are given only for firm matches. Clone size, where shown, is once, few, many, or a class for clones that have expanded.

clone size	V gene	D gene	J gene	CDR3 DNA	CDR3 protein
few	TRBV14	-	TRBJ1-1	TGTGCCAGCAGCCAAGACTTCTGGTGGGGGGGCGCGGACACTGAAGCTTTCTTT	CASSQDFWWGGADTEAFF
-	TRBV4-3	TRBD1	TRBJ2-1	TGCGCCAGCAGCCCAAATTACAGGGGGCACAATGAGCAGTTCTTC	CASSPNYRGHNEQFF
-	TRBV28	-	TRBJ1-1	TGTGCCGGTAAACAGGGCCTGAACACTGAAGCTTTCTTT	CAGKQGLNTEAFF
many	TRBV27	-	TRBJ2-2	TGTGCCAGCGGTTTACCCGGCGGGGAGCTGTTTTTT	CASGLPGGELFF
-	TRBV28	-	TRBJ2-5	TGTGCCAGCAGTTTCATGCGGGAGACCCAGTACTTC	CASSFMRETQYF
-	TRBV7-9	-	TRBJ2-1	TGTGCCAGCAGCTTAGTTGGAAGCGGCAAGTCCTACAATGAGCAGTTCTTC	CASSLVGSGKSYNEQFF
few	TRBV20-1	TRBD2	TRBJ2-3	TGCAGTGCTAGATTTGGCGGGGGAACCACAGATACGCAGTATTTT	CSARFGGGTTDTQYF
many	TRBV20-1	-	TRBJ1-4	TGCAGTGCTAGCCTAACAGAGCCTCGGGGTGGAAAACTGTTTTTT	CSASLTEPRGGKLFF
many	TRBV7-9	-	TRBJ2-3	TGTGCCAGCAGCCCGAAAGAACACGACCCCTCAGATACGCAGTATTTT	CASSPKEHDPSDTQYF
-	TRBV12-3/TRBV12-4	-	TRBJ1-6	TGTGCCAGCAGTTTAGGCTCGGGCCGGGCAGCTAATTCACCCCTCCACTTT	CASSLGSGRAANSPLHF
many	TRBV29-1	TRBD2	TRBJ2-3	TGCAGCGTTTCTTTCGGCGGTCTAGCGGGGACAGATACGCAGTATTTT	CSVSFGGLAGTDTQYF
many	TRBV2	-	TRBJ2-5	TGTGCCAGCAGTGAAAGCATAGGGCAAGAGACCCAGTACTTC	CASSESIGQETQYF
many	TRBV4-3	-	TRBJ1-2	TGCGCCAGCAGCCAAGTCTCGGGACTGAAGAGCTATGGCTACACCTTC	CASSQVSGLKSYGYTF
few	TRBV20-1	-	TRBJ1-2	TGCAGTGCTCCCCTTGATGGGGGCTATGGCTACACCTTC	CSAPLDGGYGYTF
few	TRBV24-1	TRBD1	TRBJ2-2	TGTGCCACCAGCCCGGGACAGGGCACCGGGGAGCTGTTTTTT	CATSPGQGTGELFF
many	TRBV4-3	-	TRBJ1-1	TGCGCCAGCAGCCTCGCAGGGGAGGCTGAAGCTTTCTTT	CASSLAGEAEAFF
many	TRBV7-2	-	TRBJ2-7	TGTGCCAGCAGCCCTTGGACCACCCTCCCGGACGAGCAGTACTTC	CASSPWTTLPDEQYF
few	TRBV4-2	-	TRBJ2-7	TGTGCCAGCAGCCAAGCGGGGGCAGGGACTTTCTCCTACGAGCAGTACTTC	CASSQAGAGTFSYEQYF
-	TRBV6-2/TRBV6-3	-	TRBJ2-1	TGTGCCAGCAGTTCTGTCGGGGGCGGGCCCTACAATGAGCAGTTCTTC	CASSSVGGGPYNEQFF
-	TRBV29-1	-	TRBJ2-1	TGCAGCGTTGGAGAGTTCCGAGGGGTTGGGTTCAACAATGAGCAGTTCTTC	CSVGEFRGVGFNNEQFF
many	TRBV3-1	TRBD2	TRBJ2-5	TGTGCCAGCAGCCAGGGCTGGACTAGTCAAGAGACCCAGTACTTC	CASSQGWTSQETQYF
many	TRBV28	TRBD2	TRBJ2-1	TGTGCCACCACACTAGCGTTGAATGAGCAGTTCTTC	CATTLALNEQFF
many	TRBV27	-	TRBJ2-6	TGTGCCAGCAGTTTACGAGAATCTGGGGCCAACGTCCTGACTTTC	CASSLRESGANVLTF
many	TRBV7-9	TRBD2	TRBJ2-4	TGTGCCAGCACTGGGACTAGCCCTGCAAACATTCAGTACTTC	CASTGTSPANIQYF
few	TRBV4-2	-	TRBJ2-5	TGTGCCAGCAGCCAAGCCAGCCAGCCGGGACGGGGGGAGACCCAGTACTTC	CASSQASQPGRGETQYF
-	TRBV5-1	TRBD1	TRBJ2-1	TGCGCCAGCAGCTCCGGACAGGGAGGTTTGGTTGAGCAGTTCTTC	CASSSGQGGLVEQFF
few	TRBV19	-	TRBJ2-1	TGTGCCAGTAGTATAGAACTGTACAATGAGCAGTTCTTC	CASSIELYNEQFF
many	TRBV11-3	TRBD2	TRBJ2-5	TGTGCCAGCAGCCTGAAGACTAGCGGGATCCGGGAGACCCAGTACTTC	CASSLKTSGIRETQYF
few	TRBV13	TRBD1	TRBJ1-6	TGTGCCTCGACAGGGGTGAGTTCACCCCTCCACTTT	CASTGVSSPLHF
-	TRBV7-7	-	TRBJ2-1	TGTGCTAGCAGCTTAGGAACTAGCAGTAACAATGAGCAGTTCTTC	CASSLGTSSNNEQFF
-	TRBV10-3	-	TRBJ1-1	TGTGCCACCCATCGAGCTTGTACAGGTTTAACTGAAGCTTTCTTT	CATHRACTGLTEAFF
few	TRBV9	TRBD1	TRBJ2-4	TGTGCCAGCTCATCGTCAGGGGGATGGAGAAACATTCAGTACTTC	CASSSSGGWRNIQYF
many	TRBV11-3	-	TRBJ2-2	TGTGCCAGCAGCTTAGATCTTTGGCGCCAGGGGAACACCGGGGAGCTGTTTTTT	CASSLDLWRQGNTGELFF
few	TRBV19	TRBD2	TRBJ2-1	TGTGCCAGTAGTATAGGATATGGTCTAGCGGGAGGGCCAATGTACAATGAGCAGTTCTTC	CASSIGYGLAGGPMYNEQFF
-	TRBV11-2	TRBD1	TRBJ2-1	TGCGCCAGCAGCCAAGGGGGCAGCTGGCACAATGAGCAGTTCTTC	CASSQGGSWHNEQFF
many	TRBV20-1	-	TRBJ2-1	TGCAGTGCTAGAGATGGTAAACGGGGAATCCTTAAGCAGTTCTTC	CSARDGKRGILKQFF
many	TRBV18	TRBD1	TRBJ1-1	TGTGCCAGCTCACCGCAGGGGGTAGGCACTGAAGCTTTCTTT	CASSPQGVGTEAFF
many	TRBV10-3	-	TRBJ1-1	TGTGCCATCAGGGTGGGGGTTAAGGAGAACACTGAAGCTTTCTTT	CAIRVGVKENTEAFF
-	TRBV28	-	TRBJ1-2	TGTGCCAGCAGTTTAGGGAGGGGAAGGGGATATGGCTACACCTTC	CASSLGRGRGYGYTF
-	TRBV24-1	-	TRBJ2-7	TGTGCCACCAGTAGCGTTAGCTCCTACGAGCAGTACTTC	CATSSVSSYEQYF
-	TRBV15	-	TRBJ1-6	TGTGCCACCAGCAGAGCCTCACACAGGGCTGTTTCACCCCTCCACTTT	CATSRASHRAVSPLHF
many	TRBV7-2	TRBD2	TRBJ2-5	TGTGCCAGCAGCTCCTATAGCGGGAAAGAGACCCAGTACTTC	CASSSYSGKETQYF
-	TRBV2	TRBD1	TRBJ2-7	TGTGCCAGCAGGGCCACGGGACAGGGTTACGAGCAGTACTTC	CASRATGQGYEQYF
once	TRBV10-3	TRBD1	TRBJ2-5	TGTGCCATCAGCGGGACAGGGGGCCTAGAGACCCAGTACTTC	CAISGTGGLETQYF
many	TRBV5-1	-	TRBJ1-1	TGCGCCAGCAGCTTGGACGGTTATGAAGCTTTCTTT	CASSLDGYEAFF
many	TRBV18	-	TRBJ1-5	TGTGCCAGCTCACCACGTGAGGACATCAATAGCAATCAGCCCCAGCATTTT	CASSPREDINSNQPQHF
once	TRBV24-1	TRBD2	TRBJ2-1	TGTGCCACCAGTGAACCGGGACTAGCGGGAGCTCGTGAGCAGTTCTTC	CATSEPGLAGAREQFF
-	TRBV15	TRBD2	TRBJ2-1	TGTGCCACCAGCAGAGCAGCGGGGTCCTACAATGAGCAGTTCTTC	CATSRAAGSYNEQFF
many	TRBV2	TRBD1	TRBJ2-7	TGTGCCAGCAGCGACGCTCCGGGACAGGGAGTGACCGAGCAGTACTTC	CASSDAPGQGVTEQYF
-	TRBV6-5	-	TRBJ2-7	TGTGCCAGCAGTTTGGAGGGACACCCCATCTACGAGCAGTACTTC	CASSLEGHPIYEQYF
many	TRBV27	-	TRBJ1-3	TGTGCCAGCAGTTTAACAGTCGCTTTAGGAAACACCATATATTTT	CASSLTVALGNTIYF
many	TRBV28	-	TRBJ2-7	TGTGCCAGCACCCCCTTCGGGCAGGGCGTCTCTTACGAGCAGTACTTC	CASTPFGQGVSYEQYF
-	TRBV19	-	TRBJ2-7	TGTGCCAGTAGTATAGGTCGTGGGGAGCAGTACTTC	CASSIGRGEQYF
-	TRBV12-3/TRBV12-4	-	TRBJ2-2	TGTGCCAGCAGGGGGACCTTTCCCTCCGGGGAGCTGTTTTTT	CASRGTFPSGELFF
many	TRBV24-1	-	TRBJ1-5	TGTGCCACCAGTGATACTCAGGGCAATCAGCCCCAGCATTTT	CATSDTQGNQPQHF
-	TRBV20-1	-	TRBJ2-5	TGCAGTGCTAGTTTCACAGAGACCCAGTACTTC	CSASFTETQYF
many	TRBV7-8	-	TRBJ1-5	TGTGCCAGCAGCCGTGGGGTCGGAGGAGATCAGCCCCAGCATTTT	CASSRGVGGDQPQHF